The next 15 T cell receptor beta chains were all read from a single sample in a study of beta chain features in type 1 diabetes. The study reverse transcribed the entire isolated RNA, so it sequenced expressed TCRB transcripts. Clones were sequenced by immunoSEQ multiplex PCR, and TCRdb holds only the in-frame ones, with some missing. Of 240,000 or so clones in the sample, 25% to 35% were seen once. The sequencing input was central memory CD4+ T cells from blood. The receptors were sampled from a man aged 25-45 years in good health.

The chain joins TRBV5-1 to TRBJ2-7; the D gene is possibly TRBD2 (5 bases). The germline gives CDR1 SGHRS, CDR2 YFSETQ. The CDR3 runs 16 residues. The ends were cut back, 4 bases at V and 3 bases at J, with 20 bases in the middle. The CDR3, as DNA: TGCGCCAGCAGCCCCCGGGCCTCGGTAGAGGGCTACGAGCAGTACTTC. This gives the protein CASSPRASVEGYEQYF.

This clone was seen more than once but under ten times. This sequence joins TRBV7-2 and TRBJ2-3, with a tentative D call TRBD2 (5 bases). The CDR3 spans 13 residues. Trimming cost V 5 bases and J 5 bases, with 11 bases left between them. The germline gives CDR1 SGHTA, CDR2 FQGNSA. The CDR3 DNA is TGTGCCAGCAGCCCTCGCGGGCGAGATACGCAGTATTTT. Protein product: CASSPRGRDTQYF.

The chain recombines TRBV28 with TRBJ2-7; D not resolved. Germline CDR1 MDHEN, CDR2 SYDVKM. The CDR3 loop spans 15 amino acids. V was cut by 3 bases and J by 0 bases, with 12 bases left in between. CDR3 nucleotide sequence: TGTGCCAGCAGTTTGCGTCAGATTAGCTCCTACGAGCAGTACTTC. Protein product: CASSLRQISSYEQYF.

There are a few counts of this clone. J is TRBJ1-1 and V is TRBV2; D is uncertain. The CDR3 loop spans 15 amino acids. Germline values: CDR1 SNHLY, CDR2 FYNNEI. The ends were cut back, 5 bases at V and 4 bases at J, with 17 bases in the middle. CDR3 bases: TGTGCCAGCAGTCGCGAAGACAAGGGAGGCACTGAAGCTTTCTTT. It translates to CASSREDKGGTEAFF.

With regard to this clone: Given a much more abundant clone one base away, this may be a read error. The CDR3 loop is CASSPDNQETQYF. In DNA, the CDR3 is TGTGCCAGCTCACCGGACAACCAAGAGACCCAGTACTTC. The chain has TRBV18 and TRBJ2-5, with a weak D call TRBD1 (5 bases). This CDR3 contains 13 residues. V dropped 3 bases and J dropped 0 bases, with 5 bases sitting between them. Germline-derived CDR1 and CDR2 are KGHSH and LQKENI.

This clone was seen only once. This sequence joins TRBV11-3 and TRBJ2-1; no definite D call. Between the trimmed V and J ends, which lost 1 base and 7 bases, there was a span of 11 bases. CDR1 and CDR2 (germline): SGHNT, YENEEA. This CDR3 has 14 amino acids. CDR3 loop: CASSLGPNENEQFF. The CDR3 region has the DNA TGTGCCAGCAGCTTAGGGCCTAACGAAAATGAGCAGTTCTTC.

The chain is built from TRBV9 and TRBJ2-5; D remains unclear. The CDR3 sequence is 11 residues long. Trimming left V 3 bases short and J 4 bases short, with 4 bases between. Germline CDR1 reads SGDLS; CDR2 reads YYNGEE. The CDR3: CASSASETQYF. As DNA, the CDR3 is TGTGCCAGCAGCGCCTCAGAGACCCAGTACTTC. The full variable domain, with the rest looked up from reference TRBV9 and TRBJ2-5, is DSGVTQTPKHLITATGQRVTLRCSPRSGDLSVYWYQQSLDQGLQFLIQYYNGEERAKGNILERFSAQQFPDLHSELNLSSLELGDSALYFCASSASETQYFGPGTRLLVL.

The chain combines TRBV2 with TRBJ1-6, with a weak D call TRBD1 (5 bases). With 8 bases removed from V and 7 bases from J, the gap between germline ends came to 12 bases. CDR3 size: 13 residues. Germline lookup yields CDR1 SNHLY and CDR2 FYNNEI. The CDR3 DNA follows: TGTGCCAGCTGGGGCCAAGGGAATTCACCCCTCCACTTT. This encodes CASWGQGNSPLHF.

A few counts support this clone. This chain connects TRBV15 to TRBJ1-5; D is possibly TRBD1 (6 bases). This CDR3 region has 16 residues. The V end was cut by 4 bases, the J end by 4 bases, with 17 bases between. Germline values: CDR1 LNHNV, CDR2 YYDKDF (reference sequence). For the CDR3, the DNA is TGTGCCACCAGCACAGTCACAGGGCTTTTAAATCAGCCCCAGCATTTT. Translating it yields CATSTVTGLLNQPQHF.

V and J are TRBV7-2 and TRBJ1-5; no reliable D call. Germline V CDR1 and CDR2: SGHTA, FQGNSA. CDR3 length: 12 residues. Trimming pared 5 bases from V and 3 bases from J, leaving 5 bases between. DNA of the CDR3: TGTGCCAGCAGCGCCAACAATCAGCCCCAGCATTTT. This sequence encodes CASSANNQPQHF.

This sequence joins TRBV27 and TRBJ1-1, with D unresolved. Germline V gene lookup returns CDR1 MNHEY and CDR2 SMNVEV (reference sequence). There are 10 residues in the CDR3. The V end was cut by 11 bases, the J end by 4 bases, with 8 bases between. CDR3 in amino acids: CAPRVTEAFF. The CDR3 nucleotides read TGTGCCCCGCGGGTCACTGAAGCTTTCTTT.

The gene calls are TRBV5-1 and TRBJ2-1, with TRBD2 matching over 9 bases. CDR3 length: 16 amino acids. CDR1 and CDR2 from the germline V gene are SGHRS and YFSETQ. V gave up 0 bases and J gave up 5 bases; unmatched junction bases: 6. The CDR3, as DNA: TGCGCCAGCAGCTTGGTTGGGCTAGCGGGAAACAATGAGCAGTTCTTC. This sequence encodes CASSLVGLAGNNEQFF.

In its sample, this clone was seen many times. The chain recombines TRBV28 with TRBJ1-1; 9 nucleotides agree with TRBD1. The length of the CDR3 is 14 residues. The germline gives CDR1 MDHEN, CDR2 SYDVKM. Unmatched junction bases numbered 3, after V lost 6 bases and J lost 1 base. CDR3 sequence: CASRSTGGNTEAFF. The CDR3 DNA reads as TGTGCCAGCAGATCGACAGGGGGGAACACTGAAGCTTTCTTT.

The CDR3 DNA follows: TGTGCCCCCCCAGGAGGTAGAGCCCAGGTCGAGCAGTACTTC. It translates to CAPPGGRAQVEQYF. The rearrangement joins TRBV11-2 to TRBJ2-7; tentative D call: TRBD2 (5 bases). The germline V gene encodes CDR1 SGHAT and CDR2 FQNNGV. CDR3 length equals 14 residues. Trimming left V 11 bases short and J 6 bases short, with 23 bases between. The whole variable domain, filled in from reference TRBV11-2 and TRBJ2-7, reads EAGVAQSPRYKIIEKRQSVAFWCNPISGHATLYWYQQILGQGPKLLIQFQNNGVVDDSQLPKDRFSAERLKGVDSTLKIQPAKLEDSAVYLCAPPGGRAQVEQYFGPGTRLTVT.

This sequence joins TRBV7-9 and TRBJ1-6; possible D gene TRBD1, 5 bases. CDR1 is SEHNR and CDR2 is FQNEAQ in the germline V gene (reference sequence). The CDR3 extends over 16 amino acids. V was trimmed by 5 bases and J by 6 bases, leaving 17 bases between them. The chain's CDR3 is CASSLGQANGNSPLHF. DNA for the CDR3: TGTGCCAGCAGCCTGGGGCAGGCGAACGGTAATTCACCCCTCCACTTT.